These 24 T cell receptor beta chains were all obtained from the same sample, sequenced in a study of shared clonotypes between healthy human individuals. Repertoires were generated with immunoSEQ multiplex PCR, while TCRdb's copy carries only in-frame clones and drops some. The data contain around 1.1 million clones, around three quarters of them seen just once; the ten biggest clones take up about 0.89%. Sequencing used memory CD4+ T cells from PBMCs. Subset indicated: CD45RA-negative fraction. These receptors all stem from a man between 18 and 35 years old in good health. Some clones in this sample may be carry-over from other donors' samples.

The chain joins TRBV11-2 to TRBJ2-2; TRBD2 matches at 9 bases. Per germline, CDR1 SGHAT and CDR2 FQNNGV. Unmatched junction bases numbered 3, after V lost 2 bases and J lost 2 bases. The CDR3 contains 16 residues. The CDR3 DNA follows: TGTGCCAGCAGCTTAAATCTAGCGGGAAACACCGGGGAGCTGTTTTTT. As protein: CASSLNLAGNTGELFF. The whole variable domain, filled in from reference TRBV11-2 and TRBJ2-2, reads EAGVAQSPRYKIIEKRQSVAFWCNPISGHATLYWYQQILGQGPKLLIQFQNNGVVDDSQLPKDRFSAERLKGVDSTLKIQPAKLEDSAVYLCASSLNLAGNTGELFFGEGSRLTVL.

CDR3 sequence (DNA): TGCGCCAGCAGCTTGCGCGCGGGGGCCACCGGGGAGCTGTTTTTT. Protein product: CASSLRAGATGELFF. The V gene is TRBV5-1, the J gene TRBJ2-2; weak D call: TRBD2 (7 bases). V was cut by 1 base and J by 4 bases, with 11 bases left in between. Looked up from germline, CDR1 is SGHRS and CDR2 is YFSETQ. The CDR3 is made up of 15 amino acids.

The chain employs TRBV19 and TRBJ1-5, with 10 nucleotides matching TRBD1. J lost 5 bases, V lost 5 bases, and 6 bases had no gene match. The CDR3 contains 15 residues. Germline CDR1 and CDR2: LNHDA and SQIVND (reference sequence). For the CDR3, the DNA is TGTGCCAGTAGTGCTACCGGACAGGGGGATCAGCCCCAGCATTTT. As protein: CASSATGQGDQPQHF.

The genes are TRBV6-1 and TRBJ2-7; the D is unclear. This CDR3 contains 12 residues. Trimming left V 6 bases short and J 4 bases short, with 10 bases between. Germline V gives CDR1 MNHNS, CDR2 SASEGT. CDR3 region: CASSPGLYEQYF. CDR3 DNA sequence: TGTGCCAGCAGCCCAGGCCTTTACGAGCAGTACTTC.

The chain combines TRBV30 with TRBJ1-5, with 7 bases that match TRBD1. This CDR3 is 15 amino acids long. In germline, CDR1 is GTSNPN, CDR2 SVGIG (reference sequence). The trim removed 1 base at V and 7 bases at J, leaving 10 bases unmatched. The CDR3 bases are TGTGCCTGGAGTGCTCTGACAGGAGGGGGCCAGCCCCAGCATTTT. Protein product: CAWSALTGGGQPQHF.

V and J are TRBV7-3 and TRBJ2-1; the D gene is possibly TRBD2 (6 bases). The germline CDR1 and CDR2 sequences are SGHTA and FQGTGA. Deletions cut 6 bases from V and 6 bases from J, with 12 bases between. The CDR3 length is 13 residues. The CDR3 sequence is CASRAGPLNEQFF. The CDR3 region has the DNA TGTGCCAGCAGAGCGGGTCCGCTCAATGAGCAGTTCTTC.

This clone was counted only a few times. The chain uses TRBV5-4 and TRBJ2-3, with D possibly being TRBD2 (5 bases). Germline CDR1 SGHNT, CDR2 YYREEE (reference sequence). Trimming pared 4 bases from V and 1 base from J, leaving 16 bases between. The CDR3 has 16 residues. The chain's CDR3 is CASSHAKGAGTDTQYF. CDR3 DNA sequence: TGTGCCAGCAGCCACGCGAAGGGAGCGGGCACAGATACGCAGTATTTT.

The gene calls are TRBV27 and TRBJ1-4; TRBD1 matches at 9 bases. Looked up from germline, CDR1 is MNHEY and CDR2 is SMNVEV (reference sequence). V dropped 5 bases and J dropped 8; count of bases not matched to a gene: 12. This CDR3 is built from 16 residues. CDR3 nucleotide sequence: TGTGCCAGCAGTACTAGGAGGGGACAGGGTGAGGAAAAACTGTTTTTT. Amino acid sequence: CASSTRRGQGEEKLFF.

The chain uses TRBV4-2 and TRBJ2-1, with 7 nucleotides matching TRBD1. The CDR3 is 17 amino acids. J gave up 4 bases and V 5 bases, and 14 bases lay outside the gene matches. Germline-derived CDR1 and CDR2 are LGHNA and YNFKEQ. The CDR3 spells CASSEPRSGQIYNEQFF. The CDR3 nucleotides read TGTGCCAGCAGCGAACCCCGTTCGGGACAGATTTACAATGAGCAGTTCTTC.

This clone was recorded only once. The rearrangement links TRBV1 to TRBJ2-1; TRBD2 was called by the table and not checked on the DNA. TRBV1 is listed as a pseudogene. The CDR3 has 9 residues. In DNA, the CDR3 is TGCACCAGCAGCCATATTAAGTTCTTC. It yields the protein CTSSHIKFF.

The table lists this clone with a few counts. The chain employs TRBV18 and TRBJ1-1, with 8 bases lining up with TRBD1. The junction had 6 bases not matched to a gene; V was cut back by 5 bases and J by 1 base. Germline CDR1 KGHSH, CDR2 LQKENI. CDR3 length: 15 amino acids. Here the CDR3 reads CASSGRQGQNTEAFF. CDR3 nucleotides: TGTGCCAGCTCAGGAAGACAGGGGCAGAACACTGAAGCTTTCTTT.

The CDR3 is CASSPAKGRGANVLTF. The CDR3 DNA reads TGCGCCAGCAGCCCTGCTAAGGGGCGTGGGGCCAACGTCCTGACTTTC. This rearrangement joins TRBV23-1 to TRBJ2-6; D may be TRBD1 (5 bases). TRBV23-1 is an open reading frame whose function is uncertain. The CDR3 covers 16 residues. V was clipped by 6 bases and J by 3 bases, with 15 bases between them.

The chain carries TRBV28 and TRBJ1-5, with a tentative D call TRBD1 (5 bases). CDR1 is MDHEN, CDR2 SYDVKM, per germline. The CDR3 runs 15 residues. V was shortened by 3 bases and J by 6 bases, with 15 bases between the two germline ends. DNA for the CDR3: TGTGCCAGCAGTTTTCTGTTAGGGACCCCTCAGCCCCAGCATTTT. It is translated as CASSFLLGTPQPQHF.

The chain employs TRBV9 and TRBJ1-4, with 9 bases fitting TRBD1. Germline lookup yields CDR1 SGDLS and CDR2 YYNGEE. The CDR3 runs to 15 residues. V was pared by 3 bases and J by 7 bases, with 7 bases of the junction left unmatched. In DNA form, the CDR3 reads TGTGCCAGCAGCGCGGACAGGGGTTTGGTTGAAAAACTGTTTTTT. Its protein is CASSADRGLVEKLFF.

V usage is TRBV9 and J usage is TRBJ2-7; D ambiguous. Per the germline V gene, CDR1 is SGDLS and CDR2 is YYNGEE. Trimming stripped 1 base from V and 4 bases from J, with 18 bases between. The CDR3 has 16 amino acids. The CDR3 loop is CASSVHLGERAYEQYF. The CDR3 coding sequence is TGTGCCAGCAGCGTACATCTTGGAGAACGGGCTTACGAGCAGTACTTC.

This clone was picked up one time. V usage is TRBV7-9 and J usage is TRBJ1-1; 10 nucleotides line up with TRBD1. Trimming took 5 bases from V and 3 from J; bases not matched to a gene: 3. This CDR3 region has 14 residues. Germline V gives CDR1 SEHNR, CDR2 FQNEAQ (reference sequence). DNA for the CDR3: TGTGCCAGCAGCCCCGGGACAGGGGACACTGAAGCTTTCTTT. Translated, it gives CASSPGTGDTEAFF.

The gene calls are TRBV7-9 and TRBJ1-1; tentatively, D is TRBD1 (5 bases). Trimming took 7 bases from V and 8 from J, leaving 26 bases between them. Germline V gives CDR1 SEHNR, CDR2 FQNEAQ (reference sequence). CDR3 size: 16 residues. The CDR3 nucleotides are TGTGCCAGCAACCCGGGACCTGTATATCAGACGGCGGAAGCTTTCTTT. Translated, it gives CASNPGPVYQTAEAFF.

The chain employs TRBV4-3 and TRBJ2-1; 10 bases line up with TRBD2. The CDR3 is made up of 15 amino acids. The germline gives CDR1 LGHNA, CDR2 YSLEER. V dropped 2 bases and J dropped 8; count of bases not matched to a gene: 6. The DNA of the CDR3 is TGCGCCAGCAGCCAATTAGCGGGAGGAGGGGATGAGCAGTTCTTC. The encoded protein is CASSQLAGGGDEQFF.

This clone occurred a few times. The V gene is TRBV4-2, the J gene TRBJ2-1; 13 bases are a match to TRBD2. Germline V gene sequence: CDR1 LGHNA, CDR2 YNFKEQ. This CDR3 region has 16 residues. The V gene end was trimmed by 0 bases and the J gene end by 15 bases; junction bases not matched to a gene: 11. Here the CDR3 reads CASSQDDWTSGSQGFF. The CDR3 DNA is TGTGCCAGCAGCCAAGATGATTGGACTAGCGGGAGCCAGGGGTTCTTC.

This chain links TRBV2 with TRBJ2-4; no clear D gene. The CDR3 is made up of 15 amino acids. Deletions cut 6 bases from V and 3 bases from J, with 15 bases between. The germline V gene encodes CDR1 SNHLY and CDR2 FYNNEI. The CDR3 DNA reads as TGTGCCAGCAGCCCAACAGTAGCAGGCAAAAACATTCAGTACTTC. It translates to CASSPTVAGKNIQYF.

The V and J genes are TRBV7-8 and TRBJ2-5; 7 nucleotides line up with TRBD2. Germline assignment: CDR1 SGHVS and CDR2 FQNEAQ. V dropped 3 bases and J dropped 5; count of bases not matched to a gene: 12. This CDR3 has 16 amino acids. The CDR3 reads CASSFAGSGGSETQYF. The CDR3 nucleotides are TGTGCCAGCAGCTTCGCCGGCTCGGGAGGTTCGGAGACCCAGTACTTC.

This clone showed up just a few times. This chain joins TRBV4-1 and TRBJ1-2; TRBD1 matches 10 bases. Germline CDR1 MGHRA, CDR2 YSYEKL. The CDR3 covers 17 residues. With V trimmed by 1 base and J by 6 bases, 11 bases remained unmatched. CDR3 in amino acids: CASSQAGTGEILHGYTF. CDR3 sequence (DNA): TGCGCCAGCAGCCAAGCTGGGACAGGGGAAATTCTTCATGGCTACACCTTC.

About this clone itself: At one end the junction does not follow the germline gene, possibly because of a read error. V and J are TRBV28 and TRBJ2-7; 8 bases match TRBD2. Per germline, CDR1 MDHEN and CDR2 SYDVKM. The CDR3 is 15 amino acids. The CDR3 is CASIPGGSGSHEQYF. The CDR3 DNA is TGTGCCAGCATCCCGGGGGGGTCAGGCTCCCACGAGCAGTACTTC.

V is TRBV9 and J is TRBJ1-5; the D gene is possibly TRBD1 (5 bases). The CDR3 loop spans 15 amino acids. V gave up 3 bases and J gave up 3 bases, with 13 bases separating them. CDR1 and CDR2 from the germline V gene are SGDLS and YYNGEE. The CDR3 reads CASSGHGGDNQPQHF. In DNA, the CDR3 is TGTGCCAGCAGCGGCCACGGAGGGGACAATCAGCCCCAGCATTTT.